This record concerns one TCR beta chain sequence. Its antigen remains unknown. This CDR3 is built from 14 residues. Germline CDR1 is KGHSH and CDR2 is LQKENI. The V gene end was trimmed by 4 bases and the J gene end by 5 bases; junction bases not matched to a gene: 7. The sample is drawn from a study of shared clonotypes between healthy human individuals. Whole-study findings and limits: Sampling included only blood; tissue repertoires likely differ.

Clones were sequenced by immunoSEQ multiplex PCR, and TCRdb holds only the in-frame ones, with some missing. In the table there are nearly 1 million clones, 76% of which are singletons. The TCR originated in a man aged 18 to 30 in good health. The genes are TRBV18 and TRBJ2-7; 8 nucleotides align to TRBD1. The specimen was memory CD4+ T cells sorted from blood. Subset here: CD45RA-negative fraction. CDR3 DNA sequence: TGTGCCAGCTCACAGACAGGGGACAACCACGAGCAGTACTTC. Residues: CASSQTGDNHEQYF.